What follows are 25 T cell receptor beta chains derived from one specimen sequenced in a study of CD8 T cells in Susac syndrome. Roughly 0.45 to 1 ug RNA was reverse transcribed with random hexamers. MiXCR, applied by TCRdb to the immunoSEQ multiplex PCR reads, yields one record per CDR3 protein. The sample holds 150,000 to 200,000 distinct CDR3 sequences, approximately 95% seen once. Sequenced material: CD4+ T cells from PBMCs. These receptors came from a human donor with Susac syndrome.

This chain connects TRBV4-3 to TRBJ1-2; D may be TRBD1 (5 bases). CDR1 LGHNA and CDR2 YSLEER come from the germline V gene. V lost 0 bases to trimming and J lost 8 bases, with 16 bases between them. The CDR3 runs to 15 residues. In nucleotides, the CDR3 is TGCGCCAGCAGCCAAGATCGAGACAGCCTAGCCGGCTACACCTTC. It specifies CASSQDRDSLAGYTF.

The rearrangement links TRBV19 to TRBJ2-1, with D uncertain. CDR3 size: 16 residues. V was pared by 2 bases and J by 4 bases, with 15 bases between. CDR1 and CDR2 (germline): LNHDA, SQIVND (reference sequence). The CDR3 coding sequence is TGTGCCAGTAGTATAACTCGCGAACGGCCGTACAATGAGCAGTTCTTC. This encodes CASSITRERPYNEQFF.

This chain connects TRBV30 to TRBJ2-3, with D unclear. CDR1 is GTSNPN, CDR2 SVGIG, per germline (reference sequence). This CDR3 is built from 11 residues. Trimming left V 5 bases short and J 4 bases short, with 7 bases between. CDR3 DNA: TGTGCCTGGGAGGTTGCAGATACGCAGTATTTT. Protein product: CAWEVADTQYF.

Only one count was recorded for this clonotype. V gene TRBV29-1 combines with J gene TRBJ1-1; D not resolved. Germline CDR1 and CDR2: SQVTM and ANQGSEA. This CDR3 comprises 12 residues. The V and J ends lost 7 bases and 4 bases respectively, with 13 bases between them. CDR3 bases: TGCAGCGACCATGCGGGCCCCACTGAAGCTTTCTTT. Translating it yields CSDHAGPTEAFF.

V gene TRBV7-2 combines with J gene TRBJ2-5; no clear D. The germline V and J ends were trimmed by 4 bases and 2 bases, with 20 bases remaining between them. The length of the CDR3 is 17 residues. The germline gives CDR1 SGHTA, CDR2 FQGNSA. The CDR3 region is CASSSSPPGSAQETQYF. Here the CDR3 DNA reads TGTGCCAGCAGCTCATCCCCCCCGGGCAGCGCGCAAGAGACCCAGTACTTC.

The genes are TRBV20-1 and TRBJ1-5, with D perhaps TRBD1 (5 bases). The ends were cut back, 6 bases at V and 9 bases at J, with 18 bases in the middle. The CDR3 has 13 amino acids. Germline V gene lookup returns CDR1 DFQATT and CDR2 SNEGSKA (reference sequence). The CDR3 nucleotides are TGCAGTGCAACCGACAGTGCAGAGAGGCCCCAGCATTTT. This sequence encodes CSATDSAERPQHF.

The chain couples TRBV24-1 to TRBJ2-3, with 9 bases aligning to TRBD2. V dropped 4 bases and J dropped 1; count of bases not matched to a gene: 5. The CDR3 runs 16 residues. The germline V gene has CDR1 KGHDR and CDR2 SFDVKD. The CDR3: CATSDKRGAGTDTQYF. The CDR3, as DNA: TGTGCCACCAGTGACAAGCGGGGGGCGGGCACAGATACGCAGTATTTT.

The chain joins TRBV30 to TRBJ2-3; no clear D gene. This CDR3 contains 13 residues. The germline V gene has CDR1 GTSNPN and CDR2 SVGIG (reference sequence). V dropped 4 bases and J dropped 3 bases, with 11 bases sitting between them. The CDR3 loop reads CAWNVMGTDTQYF. CDR3 DNA sequence: TGTGCCTGGAATGTGATGGGGACAGATACGCAGTATTTT.

V gene TRBV29-1 combines with J gene TRBJ2-4; perhaps TRBD2 as D (6 bases). Trimming left V 5 bases short and J 9 bases short, with 17 bases between. Germline V CDR1 and CDR2: SQVTM, ANQGSEA. This CDR3 comprises 13 residues. The CDR3 DNA is TGCAGCGTTTCTCTAGGGGAGGCAACCATTCAGTACTTC. Its translation: CSVSLGEATIQYF.

This clonotype was picked up one time. The chain carries TRBV3-1 and TRBJ2-5; a possible D gene is TRBD2 (5 bases). V was trimmed by 4 bases and J by 5 bases, leaving 11 bases between them. The germline V gene encodes CDR1 LGHDT and CDR2 YNNKEL (reference sequence). The CDR3 is made up of 13 amino acids. CDR3 region: CASSPTRGETQYF. The CDR3 DNA reads TGTGCCAGCAGCCCAACTAGAGGGGAGACCCAGTACTTC.

This chain links TRBV4-3 with TRBJ1-2; weak D call: TRBD1 (6 bases). Trimming removed 4 bases from V and 3 bases from J, with 9 bases in between. The germline gives CDR1 LGHNA, CDR2 YSLEER. This CDR3 is 13 amino acids long. The CDR3 region is CASSRTADYGYTF. DNA for the CDR3: TGCGCCAGCAGCCGGACAGCTGACTATGGCTACACCTTC.

The sample holds one count of this clonotype. The chain uses TRBV7-9 and TRBJ2-3; D uncertain. CDR1 SEHNR and CDR2 FQNEAQ come from the germline V gene (reference sequence). V was pared by 6 bases and J by 4 bases, with 20 bases between. The CDR3 is 16 residues long. The CDR3 sequence is CASSLFLGPRADTQYF. As DNA, the CDR3 is TGTGCCAGCAGTTTATTCCTAGGCCCGCGCGCAGATACGCAGTATTTT.

The rearrangement links TRBV28 to TRBJ2-5, with D unresolved. This CDR3 is 14 amino acids long. With 5 bases removed from V and 5 bases from J, the gap between germline ends came to 15 bases. Germline V gene lookup returns CDR1 MDHEN and CDR2 SYDVKM. The CDR3 DNA reads TGTGCCAGCAGTCCCCCCCAGGTGTCGGAGACCCAGTACTTC. This translates into CASSPPQVSETQYF.

For the CDR3, the DNA is TGTGCCAGCAGCACGGGACAGAACAATGAGCAGTTCTTC. Its translation: CASSTGQNNEQFF. The rearrangement links TRBV7-3 to TRBJ2-1; 7 nucleotides align to TRBD1. Germline loops: CDR1 SGHTA, CDR2 FQGTGA. V lost 5 bases, J lost 5 bases, and 3 bases stayed unmatched. The CDR3 consists of 13 residues.

This chain links TRBV29-1 with TRBJ2-2; TRBD1 matches 12 bases. The CDR3 spans 14 residues. Germline values: CDR1 SQVTM, CDR2 ANQGSEA. V trimming: 6 bases; J trimming: 5 bases; junction bases outside the gene matches: 4. The CDR3 sequence: CSVGDRGRTGELFF. Written as DNA, the CDR3 is TGCAGCGTGGGGGACAGGGGGCGTACCGGGGAGCTGTTTTTT.

This clonotype has only one observation. The gene calls are TRBV27 and TRBJ2-6; D is perhaps TRBD1 (5 bases). Germline V gene sequence: CDR1 MNHEY, CDR2 SMNVEV (reference sequence). The CDR3 consists of 18 residues. Trimming removed 5 bases from V and 1 base from J, with 18 bases in between. DNA for the CDR3: TGTGCCAGCAGTCGGTACAGGTCCCCTCATTCTGGGGCCAACGTCCTGACTTTC. It encodes CASSRYRSPHSGANVLTF.

V and J are TRBV12-3 or TRBV12-4 and TRBJ2-1; D might be TRBD2 (5 bases). This CDR3 contains 13 residues. V lost 3 bases and J lost 5, with 8 bases in between. The CDR3 bases are TGTGCCAGCAGTTTGAAGGGAGACAATGAGCAGTTCTTC. It codes for CASSLKGDNEQFF.

This clonotype was counted a single time. This chain links TRBV2 with TRBJ1-2, with unresolved D. From germline, CDR1 is SNHLY and CDR2 FYNNEI. This CDR3 is 13 amino acids long. The V gene lost 1 base and the J gene lost 6 bases, with 9 bases spanning the gap. This CDR3 reads CASSEGWRDGYTF. CDR3 DNA: TGTGCCAGCAGTGAAGGGTGGCGGGATGGCTACACCTTC.

The chain couples TRBV15 to TRBJ2-5; the D gene is possibly TRBD2 (6 bases). Germline lookup yields CDR1 LNHNV and CDR2 YYDKDF (reference sequence). CDR3 size: 14 residues. Deletions cut 1 base from V and 4 bases from J, with 10 bases between. The DNA of the CDR3 is TGTGCCACCAGCAGAGTGGGGGGAATAGAGACCCAGTACTTC. As protein: CATSRVGGIETQYF.

The CDR3 coding sequence is TGTGCCAGCAGCTCCCAGGGCGGGAACACCGGGGAGCTGTTTTTT. Translating gives CASSSQGGNTGELFF. This chain uses TRBV7-9 with TRBJ2-2; a possible D gene is TRBD1 (5 bases). This CDR3 is built from 15 residues. CDR1 SEHNR and CDR2 FQNEAQ come from the germline V gene (reference sequence). V was cut by 4 bases and J by 1 base, with 10 bases left in between.

In nucleotides, the CDR3 is TGTGCCAGCAGGGGACAGCGAGGGTCCTACGAGCAGTACGTC. Its translation: CASRGQRGSYEQYV. This chain joins TRBV2 and TRBJ2-7, with 7 bases lining up with TRBD1. Looked up from germline, CDR1 is SNHLY and CDR2 is FYNNEI. J was trimmed by 1 base and V by 6 bases; bases with no gene match: 6. The CDR3 has 14 amino acids.

This chain connects TRBV7-3 to TRBJ2-1; no definite D call. The CDR3 runs 13 residues. The germline V and J ends were trimmed by 5 bases and 5 bases, with 10 bases remaining between them. The germline V gene has CDR1 SGHTA and CDR2 FQGTGA. In DNA form, the CDR3 reads TGTGCCAGCAGCCAATCCCCCAACAATGAGCAGTTCTTC. As protein: CASSQSPNNEQFF.

The chain's CDR3 is CASSLIRGAGEAFF. DNA of the CDR3: TGTGCCAGCAGCCTAATAAGAGGGGCCGGTGAAGCTTTCTTT. The V call is TRBV7-8, the J call TRBJ1-1; maybe TRBD1 (5 bases). Germline V lookup: CDR1 SGHVS, CDR2 FQNEAQ. This CDR3 is built from 14 residues. V lost 5 bases to trimming and J lost 7 bases, with 17 bases between them.

The chain is built from TRBV14 and TRBJ2-3; no clear D gene. The CDR3 is 12 residues long. V was pared by 1 base and J by 8 bases, with 7 bases between. The V gene's germline CDR1 is SGHDN and CDR2 FVKESK. CDR3 in amino acids: CASSQVLGTQYF. The CDR3 DNA is TGTGCCAGCAGCCAAGTTCTGGGTACGCAGTATTTT.

The chain has TRBV12-3 or TRBV12-4 and TRBJ2-6; D is possibly TRBD1 (6 bases). V was pared by 5 bases and J by 2 bases, with 16 bases between. The CDR3 covers 17 residues. The CDR3: CASSPPMGAPGANVLTF. As DNA, the CDR3 is TGTGCCAGCAGTCCGCCGATGGGGGCGCCTGGGGCCAACGTCCTGACTTTC.